The entry that follows covers one T cell receptor beta chain sequence. The data were taken from a study of blood T cell repertoires in COVID-19. Study at large: The origin of the acute and convalescent COVID-19 samples was the United States, Italy and Spain.

In the authors' methods: Amplified reference gene primers provided the basis for estimating nucleated cell counts. The method was immunoSEQ multiplex PCR; TCRdb's version includes in-frame clones alone and lacks a portion of them. V, J and clone size derive from that table, while D and trimming were established from the DNA sequence. The sample has fewer than 150,000 clones, under 90% seen once. The CDR3 is 15 amino acids. V gave up 2 bases and J gave up 3 bases, with 14 bases separating them. Germline lookup yields CDR1 KGHSH and CDR2 LQKENI. This sequence originates from an elderly woman in a cohort sampled during active or convalescent COVID-19. The sequenced material came from peripheral blood. This chain links TRBV18 with TRBJ2-7; weak D call: TRBD2 (6 bases). CDR3 amino acids: CASSPSRSSGYEQYF. The CDR3 bases are TGTGCCAGCTCACCATCGCGGAGTAGCGGCTACGAGCAGTACTTC.